The text below deals with one TCR beta chain. Its antigen is not identified. These data are taken from a study of CD8 T cells in ankylosing spondylitis. Study conclusions and caveats: What seemed typical of ankylosing spondylitis blood was a TCR beta motif built from eight highly homologous variants. Matched synovial fluid from ankylosing spondylitis patients was reported to be enriched for disease-linked clones. Clones linked with disease were CD8+ and fairly uncommon in the peripheral blood.

Researchers built TCR beta libraries using quantitative 5'-RACE with molecular barcodes. TCRdb reprocessed the 5' RACE reads with MiXCR, giving one entry per CDR3 protein. The sample gives around 300,000 distinct CDR3 sequences, 14% to 15% of which show up once; 1.1% is in the top ten. This CDR3 is built from 14 residues. V gave up 5 bases and J gave up 4 bases; unmatched junction bases: 6. The germline V gene has CDR1 SGHTA and CDR2 FQGNSA. The sequence came from a male donor with ankylosing spondylitis or in good health (not recorded which). The sample taken for sequencing was blood, either unsorted or a sorted T cell fraction (not recorded which). This chain connects TRBV7-2 to TRBJ2-3, with 7 bases matching TRBD1. The CDR3 spells CASSQGVRPDTQYF. CDR3 sequence (DNA): TGTGCCAGCAGCCAGGGGGTCAGGCCAGATACGCAGTATTTT. The entire variable domain, with the rest obtained from reference TRBV7-2 and TRBJ2-3, is as follows: GAGVSQSPSNKVTEKGKDVELRCDPISGHTALYWYRQSLGQGLEFLIYFQGNSAPDKSGLPSDRFSAERTGGSVSTLTIQRTQQEDSAVYLCASSQGVRPDTQYFGPGTRLTVL.